The clone carrying this T cell receptor beta chain occurred many times. Its antigen remains unknown. These data come from a study of breast tumors, draining lymph nodes, adjacent tissues. The study's findings and limits: Tumor repertoires ranked between lymph nodes and nontumor tissue in diversity, with V and J gene preferences. Compared with basal-like, luminal-like tumors shared significantly more repertoire with nontumor tissue. The data were judged consistent with most tumor T cells coming from lymph node and expanding in tumor.

TCRdb used MiXCR to reprocess the multiplex PCR reads, holding one entry per CDR3 protein. This sample yields around 70,000 distinct CDR3 sequences, of which less than 50% are seen a single time; about 8.4% belongs to the top ten. The CDR3 has 18 amino acids. Between the trimmed V and J ends, which lost 6 bases and 0 bases, there was a span of 20 bases. The TCR was taken from a female donor with breast cancer. Some clones in this sample may be carry-over from other donors' samples. Source material: breast tumor tissue. This chain links TRBV12-3 or TRBV12-4 with TRBJ2-2; D perhaps matches TRBD2 (5 bases). CDR3 sequence reads: CASSSTPSGNANTGELFF. In nucleotides, the CDR3 is TGTGCCAGCAGCTCGACTCCCTCGGGGAACGCGAACACCGGGGAGCTGTTTTTT.